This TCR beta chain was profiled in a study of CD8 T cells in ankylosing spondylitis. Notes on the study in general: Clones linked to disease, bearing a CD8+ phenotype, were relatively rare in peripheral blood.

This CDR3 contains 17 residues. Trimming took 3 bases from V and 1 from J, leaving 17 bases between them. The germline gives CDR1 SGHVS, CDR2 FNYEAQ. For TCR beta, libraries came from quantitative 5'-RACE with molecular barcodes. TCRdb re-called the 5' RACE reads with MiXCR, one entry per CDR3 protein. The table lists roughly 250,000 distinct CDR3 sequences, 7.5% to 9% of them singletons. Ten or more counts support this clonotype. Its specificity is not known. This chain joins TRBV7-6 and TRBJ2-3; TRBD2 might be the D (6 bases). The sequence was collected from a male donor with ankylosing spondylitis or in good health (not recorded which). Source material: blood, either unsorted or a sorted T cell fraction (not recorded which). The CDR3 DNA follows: TGTGCCAGCAGCTTCTCTACGGAGGGAATTGGCACAGATACGCAGTATTTT. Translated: CASSFSTEGIGTDTQYF.